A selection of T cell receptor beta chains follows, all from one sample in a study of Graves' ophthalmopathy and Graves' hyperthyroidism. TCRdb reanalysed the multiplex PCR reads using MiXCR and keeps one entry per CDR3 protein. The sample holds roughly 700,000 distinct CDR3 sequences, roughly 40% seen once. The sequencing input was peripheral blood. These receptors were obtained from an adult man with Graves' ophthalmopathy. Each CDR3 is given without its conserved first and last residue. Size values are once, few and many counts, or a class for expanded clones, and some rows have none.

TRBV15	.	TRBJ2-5	ATSRDGTRAEAQY
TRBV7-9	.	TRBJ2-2	ASSEGGHSAELF
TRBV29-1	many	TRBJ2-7	SVDPGTYEQY
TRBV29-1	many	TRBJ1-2	SAPSPGTFDHT
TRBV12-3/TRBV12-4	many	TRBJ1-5	ASSPRDRVGQPQH
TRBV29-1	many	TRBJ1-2	SVVWDRGDYGYT
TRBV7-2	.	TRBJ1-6	ASALAGLDNSPLH
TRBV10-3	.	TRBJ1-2	AISESRDREYGYT
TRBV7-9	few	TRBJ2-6	ASSPGLFDSGANVLT
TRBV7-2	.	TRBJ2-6	ASSPGRGVSGANVLT
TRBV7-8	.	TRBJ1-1	ASSQRDRGRTEAF
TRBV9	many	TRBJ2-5	ASSVGASGGRETQY
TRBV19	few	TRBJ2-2	ASSIAGGVGELF
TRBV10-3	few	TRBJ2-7	ASSYGEGLHYEQY
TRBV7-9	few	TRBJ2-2	ASSRNRVGDTGELF
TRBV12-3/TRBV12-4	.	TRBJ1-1	ASTKTGVGMNTEAF
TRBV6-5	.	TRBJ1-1	ASSSTQSTTEAF
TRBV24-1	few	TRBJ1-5	ATSDRAGDQPQH
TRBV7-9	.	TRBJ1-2	ASSLESRTDIVTMRYT
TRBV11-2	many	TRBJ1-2	ASSSGTRLYGYT
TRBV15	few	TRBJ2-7	ATSPEVTRGNTEQY
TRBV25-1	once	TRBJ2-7	ASSQGVSAYEQY
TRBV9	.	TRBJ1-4	ASSPRLRGGEKLF
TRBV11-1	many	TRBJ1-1	ASSRTGRNTEAF
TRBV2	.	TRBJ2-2	ASSVPGGALAGELF
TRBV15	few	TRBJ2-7	ATRDRDRIYEQY
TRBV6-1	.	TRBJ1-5	AREDRGNQPQH
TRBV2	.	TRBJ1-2	ASREGTSYGYT
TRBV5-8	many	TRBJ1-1	ASSGSASDTEAF
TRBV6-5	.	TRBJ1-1	ASSYSTGYTEAF
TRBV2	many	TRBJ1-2	ASTGDGQGNYGYT
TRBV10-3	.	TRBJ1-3	AISGGTNYGYTIY
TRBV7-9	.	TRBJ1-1	ASSSDMGLGTEAF
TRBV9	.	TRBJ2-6	AIPTRARANVLT
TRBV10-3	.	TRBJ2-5	AISWDRDHETQY
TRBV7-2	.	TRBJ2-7	ASSSSGTAIYEQY
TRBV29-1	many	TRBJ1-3	SAGTGVFGNTIY
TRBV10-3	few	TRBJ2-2	AISGRRADTGELF
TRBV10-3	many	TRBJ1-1	AISRAWGQGPTGHTEAF
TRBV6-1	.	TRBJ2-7	ASSGDQPYEQY
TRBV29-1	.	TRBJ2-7	SGRDSHYEQY